These 31 T cell receptor beta chains share one sample of origin, sequenced in a study of blood T cells in healthy people across ages. PCR was performed a second time for roughly 7 to 11 cycles using a sample-barcoded 5' primer and a J-beta primer mix. TCRdb processed the 5' RACE reads anew with MiXCR; each CDR3 protein has one entry. This sample yields 900,000 to 950,000 distinct CDR3 sequences, of which around 29% are seen a single time; 10% belongs to the top ten. The sample also formed part of further work on T cells of mothers and their children.

Input material: blood. The receptors originated from a woman between 35 and 50 years old in good health.

This clonotype was seen many times. The chain joins TRBV20-1 to TRBJ2-1; 8 bases map to TRBD1. The CDR3 sequence is 15 residues long. The junction had 9 bases not matched to a gene; V was cut back by 0 bases and J by 8 bases. The germline V gene encodes CDR1 DFQATT and CDR2 SNEGSKA (reference sequence). This CDR3 is CSARDPWTGSYEQFF. CDR3 nucleotide sequence: TGCAGTGCTAGAGATCCGTGGACAGGGAGCTATGAGCAGTTCTTC.

Comments on this clonotype: One end of the junction fails to match germline, which may point to a read error. This sequence joins TRBV5-1 and TRBJ2-6; weak D call: TRBD1 (5 bases). Per the germline V gene, CDR1 is SGHRS and CDR2 is YFSETQ. CDR3 length: 15 amino acids. The CDR3 protein is CASSLVSSGANALTF. DNA for the CDR3: TGCGCCAGCAGCTTAGTGAGCTCTGGGGCCAACGCCCTGACTTTC.

This clonotype was seen at least ten times. This chain uses TRBV4-2 with TRBJ1-2; TRBD1 aligns across 9 bases. CDR3 length: 16 residues. CDR1 is LGHNA and CDR2 is YNFKEQ in the germline V gene. J gave up 5 bases and V 0 bases, and 7 bases lay outside the gene matches. This CDR3 is CASSQDRTGGDYGYTF. The CDR3 DNA reads TGTGCCAGCAGCCAAGATCGTACAGGGGGCGATTATGGCTACACCTTC.

This clonotype showed up just a few times. The chain recombines TRBV18 with TRBJ2-3; D remains ambiguous. Trimming took 6 bases from V and 10 from J, leaving 17 bases between them. Germline V gene lookup returns CDR1 KGHSH and CDR2 LQKENI. CDR3 length: 13 amino acids. The CDR3 DNA reads TGTGCCAGCTCGCTGGACCGGCGCCTATCGCAGTATTTT. Residues: CASSLDRRLSQYF.

The chain joins TRBV5-1 to TRBJ1-6; D is uncertain. V was pared by 3 bases and J by 10 bases, with 14 bases between. This CDR3 contains 14 residues. The germline V gene encodes CDR1 SGHRS and CDR2 YFSETQ. The CDR3 sequence is CASSSRQLGSPLHF. CDR3 coding DNA: TGCGCCAGCAGCTCGAGACAACTAGGGTCACCCCTCCACTTT. Drawing the rest from reference TRBV5-1 and TRBJ1-6, the complete variable domain is KAGVTQTPRYLIKTRGQQVTLSCSPISGHRSVSWYQQTPGQGLQFLFEYFSETQRNKGNFPGRFSGRQFSNSRSEMNVSTLELGDSALYLCASSSRQLGSPLHFGNGTRLTVT.

This clonotype was seen a few times. The DNA of the CDR3 is TGCAGTGCTAGTTCAACAACTAACCGGGGGAACAATCAGCCCCAGCATTTT. Protein: CSASSTTNRGNNQPQHF. V is TRBV20-1 and J is TRBJ1-5, with TRBD1 as a possible D gene (5 bases). The CDR3 totals 17 residues. Germline CDR1 reads DFQATT; CDR2 reads SNEGSKA (reference sequence). V gave up 3 bases and J gave up 3 bases, with 21 bases separating them.

With respect to this clonotype: This may come from a read error, since a much larger clone is one base off. V usage is TRBV12-3 or TRBV12-4 and J usage is TRBJ1-6; D is ambiguous. The CDR3 consists of 14 residues. CDR3 coding DNA: TGTGCCAGCAGGGAGGGCAGGAGGAATTCACCCTTCCACTTT. Translation gives CASREGRRNSPFHF.

This clonotype occurred many times. The chain carries TRBV28 and TRBJ2-3; no reliable D call. Germline-derived CDR1 and CDR2 are MDHEN and SYDVKM. Trimming took 5 bases from V and 0 from J, leaving 6 bases between them. This CDR3 contains 13 residues. The CDR3 nucleotides read TGTGCCAGCAGTCCCTCTAGCACAGATACGCAGTATTTT. Amino acids: CASSPSSTDTQYF. The whole variable domain, remainder taken from reference TRBV28 and TRBJ2-3, is DVKVTQSSRYLVKRTGEKVFLECVQDMDHENMFWYRQDPGLGLRLIYFSYDVKMKEKGDIPEGYSVSREKKERFSLILESASTNQTSMYLCASSPSSTDTQYFGPGTRLTVL.

CDR3 sequence (DNA): TGTGCCAGCAGCAACGGACTAGCGGGGGAAGAGACCCAGTACTTC. The encoded protein is CASSNGLAGEETQYF. This chain connects TRBV7-9 to TRBJ2-5; 13 nucleotides line up with TRBD2. The CDR3 runs to 15 residues. CDR1 is SEHNR and CDR2 is FQNEAQ in the germline V gene (reference sequence). J was trimmed by 3 bases and V by 5 bases; bases with no gene match: 3.

The rearrangement uses TRBV12-3 or TRBV12-4 and TRBJ2-3, with TRBD1 as a possible D gene (5 bases). Trimming shortened V by 5 bases and J by 8 bases, and 20 bases separated the two germline ends. This CDR3 region has 15 residues. CDR3 region: CASSPLGSGSGTQYF. CDR3 in DNA: TGTGCCAGCAGTCCCCTAGGGTCAGGGTCAGGTACGCAGTATTTT.

With respect to this clonotype: One base away lies a much larger clone, so this may be a sequencing read error. The rearrangement uses TRBV7-2 and TRBJ1-2; 7 bases are a match to TRBD1. The CDR3 has 15 residues. Germline CDR1 and CDR2: SGHTA and FQGNSA. CDR3 loop: CASSDKTGPNYGYIF. The CDR3, as DNA: TGTGCCAGCAGCGACAAGACAGGGCCGAACTATGGCTACATCTTC.

In this sample, this clonotype turned up many times. This chain uses TRBV12-3 or TRBV12-4 with TRBJ1-6, with a tentative D call TRBD1 (6 bases). CDR3 length: 15 residues. Trimming left V 6 bases short and J 6 bases short, with 15 bases between. The CDR3 here is CASRQGGGPNSPLHF. For the CDR3, the DNA is TGTGCCAGCAGACAGGGTGGGGGACCTAATTCACCCCTCCACTTT.

V gene TRBV5-1 combines with J gene TRBJ1-1; the D gene is possibly TRBD1 (6 bases). CDR1 and CDR2 from the germline V gene are SGHRS and YFSETQ. The length of the CDR3 is 15 residues. Trimming removed 2 bases at V and 5 bases at J, with 16 bases between. The CDR3 region is CASSFTPIQGTEAFF. For the CDR3, the DNA is TGCGCCAGCAGCTTTACCCCAATACAGGGAACTGAAGCTTTCTTT.

The V call is TRBV4-1, the J call TRBJ1-2; the D is unclear. Germline values: CDR1 MGHRA, CDR2 YSYEKL. Trimming pared 0 bases from V and 7 bases from J, leaving 24 bases between. This CDR3 has 18 amino acids. The CDR3 here is CASSQDRSTQGREGGYTF. The CDR3 coding sequence is TGCGCCAGCAGCCAAGATAGATCGACTCAAGGGAGAGAGGGTGGCTACACCTTC.

The sample holds a few counts of this clonotype. The chain joins TRBV5-1 to TRBJ1-2; 9 bases fit TRBD1. Germline lookup yields CDR1 SGHRS and CDR2 YFSETQ. The CDR3 loop spans 15 amino acids. J was trimmed by 7 bases and V by 2 bases; bases with no gene match: 9. The CDR3 here is CASSFEGQGRSGYTF. The CDR3 coding sequence is TGCGCCAGCAGCTTTGAGGGACAGGGAAGGTCTGGCTACACCTTC.

This rearrangement joins TRBV20-1 to TRBJ1-1; 10 positions agree with TRBD1. Germline CDR1 is DFQATT and CDR2 is SNEGSKA (reference sequence). With 2 bases clipped from V and 8 bases from J, the junction kept 8 bases outside the gene matches. The CDR3 length is 14 residues. This chain's CDR3 is CSARLEGQGTEAFF. The CDR3, as DNA: TGCAGTGCTAGATTGGAGGGACAGGGGACGGAAGCTTTCTTT.

This clonotype showed up just a few times. The V gene is TRBV6-5, the J gene TRBJ2-7; D tentatively reads TRBD1 or TRBD2 (5 bases each). Germline lookup yields CDR1 MNHEY and CDR2 SVGAGI. The CDR3 extends over 14 amino acids. Trimming shortened V by 2 bases and J by 7 bases, and 15 bases separated the two germline ends. The DNA for the CDR3 is TGTGCCAGCAGTTACGGGGGATCCCCAGGGGAGCAGTACTTC. Protein sequence: CASSYGGSPGEQYF.

This clonotype was counted a few times. V usage is TRBV19 and J usage is TRBJ2-2; D may be TRBD1 or TRBD2 (5 bases each). V dropped 7 bases and J dropped 6 bases, with 12 bases sitting between them. Per the germline V gene, CDR1 is LNHDA and CDR2 is SQIVND (reference sequence). This CDR3 region has 13 residues. The CDR3 region is CASTRTGPGELFF. DNA for the CDR3: TGTGCCAGTACCCGGACGGGGCCCGGGGAGCTGTTTTTT. Based on the CDR3 plus reference TRBV19 and TRBJ2-2, the full variable domain is DGGITQSPKYLFRKEGQNVTLSCEQNLNHDAMYWYRQDPGQGLRLIYYSQIVNDFQKGDIAEGYSVSREKKESFPLTVTSAQKNPTAFYLCASTRTGPGELFFGEGSRLTVL.

This clonotype occurred many times. The chain has TRBV28 and TRBJ2-2; D not resolved. The CDR3 spans 13 residues. CDR1 and CDR2 from the germline V gene are MDHEN and SYDVKM. The CDR3 DNA reads TGTGCTTCCGATCGGGCGAACACCGGGGAGCTGTTTTTT. Translating it yields CASDRANTGELFF.

This clonotype was seen more than once but under ten times. The rearrangement links TRBV20-1 to TRBJ2-7; 8 bases agree with TRBD1. The ends lost 3 bases at V and 4 bases at J; junction bases unmatched: 11. This CDR3 has 15 amino acids. Germline CDR1 is DFQATT and CDR2 is SNEGSKA (reference sequence). The CDR3 is CSASPLGQAGYEQYF. The DNA for the CDR3 is TGCAGTGCTAGCCCCCTGGGACAGGCCGGGTACGAGCAGTACTTC.

This clonotype turned up a few times. This rearrangement joins TRBV4-1 to TRBJ2-7; 7 bases fit TRBD1. The germline gives CDR1 MGHRA, CDR2 YSYEKL. This CDR3 contains 16 residues. Trimming at V came to 0 bases and at J to 2 bases, leaving 7 bases not matched to a gene. The CDR3 loop is CASSQDPRTGTYEQYF. CDR3 DNA: TGCGCCAGCAGCCAAGATCCCCGGACAGGAACCTACGAGCAGTACTTC.

In this sample, this clonotype turned up many times. The CDR3 DNA reads as TGTGCCAGCAGCATAGGGCGGGGGGATTACAATGAGCAGTTCTTC. Translating gives CASSIGRGDYNEQFF. The rearrangement uses TRBV7-3 and TRBJ2-1; TRBD2 matches at 8 bases. CDR3 size: 15 residues. Germline assignment: CDR1 SGHTA and CDR2 FQGTGA. The V gene end was trimmed by 5 bases and the J gene end by 4 bases; junction bases not matched to a gene: 7. Combining the CDR3 with reference TRBV7-3 and TRBJ2-1 gives the whole variable domain GAGVSQTPSNKVTEKGKYVELRCDPISGHTALYWYRQSLGQGPEFLIYFQGTGAADDSGLPNDRFFAVRPEGSVSTLKIQRTERGDSAVYLCASSIGRGDYNEQFFGPGTRLTVL.

J is TRBJ2-2 and V is TRBV5-5; D is unclear. Trimming cost V 2 bases and J 2 bases, with 13 bases left between them. Germline V lookup: CDR1 SGHKS, CDR2 YYEKEE (reference sequence). The CDR3 covers 16 residues. DNA of the CDR3: TGTGCCAGCAGCTTCTTAGGACCGATAAACACCGGGGAGCTGTTTTTT. Residues: CASSFLGPINTGELFF.

This chain links TRBV7-2 with TRBJ2-3; D possibly corresponds to TRBD2 (5 bases). V lost 5 bases, J lost 2 bases, and 14 bases lay in between. The germline V gene encodes CDR1 SGHTA and CDR2 FQGNSA. The CDR3 covers 15 residues. CDR3 coding DNA: TGTGCCAGCAGCGGATTAGCGCTCGCCACAGATACGCAGTATTTT. Protein product: CASSGLALATDTQYF.

This clonotype was counted only a few times. J is TRBJ2-1 and V is TRBV6-5; 8 bases match TRBD1. The junction had 6 bases not matched to a gene; V was cut back by 5 bases and J by 3 bases. This CDR3 has 15 amino acids. Looked up from germline, CDR1 is MNHEY and CDR2 is SVGAGI. The CDR3 protein is CASSNDRGSYNEQFF. As DNA, the CDR3 is TGTGCCAGCAGTAATGACAGGGGAAGCTACAATGAGCAGTTCTTC.

This clonotype was found a few times. A read error is possible here, since a much larger clone lies one base away. V gene TRBV7-2 combines with J gene TRBJ2-1; 12 positions match TRBD2. The germline V gene has CDR1 SGHTA and CDR2 FQGNSA. V shed 4 bases and J 10 bases; nucleotides not matched to a gene: 8. This CDR3 is 15 amino acids long. CDR3: CASSSSGGASYEQFF. For the CDR3, the DNA is TGTGCCAGCAGCTCTAGCGGGGGGGCCTCCTACGAGCAGTTCTTC.

This clonotype showed up just a few times. The chain has TRBV6-2 or TRBV6-3 and TRBJ2-7, with D hard to call. The CDR3 loop spans 13 amino acids. From germline, CDR1 is MNHEY and CDR2 SVGEGT. The V end lost 8 bases, the J end lost 0 bases, and 11 bases lay between the germline ends. This chain's CDR3 is CASRTYSSYEQYF. The CDR3 nucleotides are TGTGCCAGCCGTACTTACAGCTCCTACGAGCAGTACTTC.

The V call is TRBV3-1, the J call TRBJ1-1, with a possible D match to TRBD1 (6 bases). The CDR3 consists of 15 residues. Trimming left V 4 bases short and J 1 base short, with 13 bases between. The V gene's germline CDR1 is LGHDT and CDR2 YNNKEL (reference sequence). The CDR3: CASSRGRGQNTEAFF. DNA of the CDR3: TGTGCCAGCAGCCGGGGACGGGGACAGAACACTGAAGCTTTCTTT.

The chain couples TRBV9 to TRBJ2-1; D gene uncertain. V lost 1 base and J lost 9, with 20 bases in between. The CDR3 runs 16 residues. Germline V gene sequence: CDR1 SGDLS, CDR2 YYNGEE. The CDR3 nucleotides read TGTGCCAGCAGCGTAAGTATCGGAGAAGGTTTGGGTGAGCAGTTCTTC. It encodes CASSVSIGEGLGEQFF.

The rearrangement uses TRBV23-1 and TRBJ1-5; no firm D call. TRBV23-1 is an open reading frame whose function is uncertain. The CDR3 sequence is 11 residues long. The germline V and J ends were trimmed by 8 bases and 9 bases, with 11 bases remaining between them. CDR3 amino acids: CASRRARPQHF. The CDR3 region has the DNA TGCGCCAGCCGACGGGCCAGGCCCCAGCATTTT.

Details on this clonotype: This may stem from a read error, because a much larger clone lies one nucleotide away. The chain joins TRBV7-8 to TRBJ2-4; the match to TRBD2 covers 8 bases. The DNA end is more similar to TRBJ2-7, so the J call may be wrong. CDR3 size: 16 residues. CDR1 is SGHVS, CDR2 FQNEAQ, per germline. CDR3 amino acids: CTSSPGGLAGIFEQYF. The CDR3 DNA is TGTACCAGCAGCCCTGGGGGCCTAGCGGGTATATTCGAGCAGTACTTC.